This T cell receptor beta chain was documented in a study of blood T cell repertoires in COVID-19. About the study: T cells, B-cell-depleted T cells, or PBMCs supplied cDNA or gDNA.

This clone turned up a few times. The sample carries other DNA sequences with the same CDR3. Which cohort a participant joined came from the clinical history participants gave. This CDR3 is 15 amino acids long. Trimming removed 3 bases from V and 3 bases from J, with 12 bases in between. Per germline, CDR1 MNHEY and CDR2 SMNVEV (reference sequence). Clones were read by immunoSEQ multiplex PCR, and TCRdb kept only the in-frame ones, dropping some. The table has 120,000 or so clones, 84% seen once. The sequence derives from a woman aged 25 to 39 who had recovered from COVID-19. Sequencing was carried out using PBMCs or T cells enriched from blood (not recorded which). This chain joins TRBV27 and TRBJ2-1, with TRBD2 as a possible D gene (6 bases). CDR3 nucleotide sequence: TGTGCCAGCAGTTTTAGGGCGGGAAACTACAATGAGCAGTTCTTC. Translation: CASSFRAGNYNEQFF.